The 9 T cell receptor beta chains in this list originate from one sample, sequenced in a study of identical twins. TCRdb passed the 5' RACE reads through MiXCR, listing each CDR3 protein once. The sample lists 1.5 million to 2 million distinct CDR3 sequences; about 30% were seen once. The material sequenced was cord blood. Receptors originate from a newborn girl in good health.

This chain links TRBV5-6 with TRBJ2-7; the match to TRBD1 covers 9 bases. TRBJ2-4 matches the DNA end more closely, so the J call is doubtful. The CDR3 runs 15 residues. Germline CDR1 is SGHDT and CDR2 is YYEEEE. CDR3 loop: CASSLPGQGGNIQYF. CDR3 nucleotides: TGTGCCAGCAGCTTACCGGGACAGGGTGGAAACATTCAGTACTTC.

This clonotype showed up just a few times. The chain recombines TRBV2 with TRBJ2-7; D gene ambiguous. Trimming stripped 7 bases from V and 0 bases from J, with 10 bases between. The CDR3 is 13 residues long. The germline gives CDR1 SNHLY, CDR2 FYNNEI. The CDR3 nucleotides are TGTGCCAGCACGGGCCCTACCTCCTACGAGCAGTACTTC. Amino acids: CASTGPTSYEQYF.

There are a few counts of this clonotype. The chain has TRBV20-1 and TRBJ1-4, with unresolved D. The CDR3 extends over 14 amino acids. Between the trimmed V and J ends, which lost 6 bases and 0 bases, there was a span of 11 bases. The germline V gene has CDR1 DFQATT and CDR2 SNEGSKA (reference sequence). CDR3 residues: CSAKRSATNEKLFF. The CDR3, as DNA: TGCAGTGCAAAGAGGAGTGCAACTAATGAAAAACTGTTTTTT.

This clonotype has just a few counts. The CDR3 DNA reads TGCAGTGCTAGAGTGGTTGCCGCATACGAGCAGTACTTC. The encoded protein is CSARVVAAYEQYF. The chain is built from TRBV20-1 and TRBJ2-7, with D uncertain. The V end lost 1 base, the J end lost 4 bases, and 11 bases lay between the germline ends. Germline CDR1 reads DFQATT; CDR2 reads SNEGSKA (reference sequence). The CDR3 length is 13 residues.

This clonotype was observed at least ten times. V usage is TRBV4-2 and J usage is TRBJ2-1, with D perhaps matching TRBD2 (5 bases). Trimming removed 5 bases at V and 2 bases at J, with 16 bases between. Germline lookup yields CDR1 LGHNA and CDR2 YNFKEQ. This CDR3 comprises 16 residues. The CDR3 reads CASSSDGENTYNEQFF. DNA for the CDR3: TGTGCCAGCAGCTCGGACGGGGAGAATACCTACAATGAGCAGTTCTTC.

The chain couples TRBV4-2 to TRBJ1-6; possibly TRBD1 for D (6 bases). The germline gives CDR1 LGHNA, CDR2 YNFKEQ. Trimming took off 0 bases at V and 6 bases at J, with 12 bases between the two ends. The CDR3 length is 16 residues. DNA for the CDR3: TGTGCCAGCAGCCAAGATCCGGCAGGGGTTAATTCACCCCTCCACTTT. Translating it yields CASSQDPAGVNSPLHF.

In its sample, this clonotype was seen a few times. This sequence joins TRBV12-3 or TRBV12-4 and TRBJ2-7, with D possibly matching TRBD1 (6 bases). V was pared by 6 bases and J by 7 bases, with 19 bases between. The CDR3 loop spans 14 amino acids. Here the CDR3 reads CASRSTGTYGEQYF. The CDR3 DNA is TGTGCCAGCAGGAGCACAGGGACCTATGGGGAGCAGTACTTC.

To note about this clonotype: It may be a read error: a sequence one base away is much more abundant. This chain joins TRBV29-1 and TRBJ2-5, with 7 bases aligning to TRBD2. The CDR3 covers 11 residues. The V and J ends lost 8 bases and 11 bases, in that order; junction bases with no gene match: 11. Looked up from germline, CDR1 is SQVTM and CDR2 is ANQGSEA. CDR3 bases: TGCAGCCCGGGGACTACCAATGAGCAGTACTTC. It yields the protein CSPGTTNEQYF. The full variable domain, its missing parts supplied by reference TRBV29-1 and TRBJ2-5, is SAVISQKPSRDICQRGTSLTIQCQVDSQVTMMFWYRQQPGQSLTLIATANQGSEATYESGFVIDKFPISRPNLTFSTLTVSNMSPEDSSIYLCSPGTTNEQYFGPGTRLLVL.

The gene calls are TRBV20-1 and TRBJ2-7, with 10 positions matching TRBD2. The CDR3 length is 15 residues. V lost 2 bases and J lost 3; bases outside the gene matches: 7. Germline values: CDR1 DFQATT, CDR2 SNEGSKA (reference sequence). CDR3 in DNA: TGCAGTGCTAGACTTCGGACTAGCGGTCACTACGAGCAGTACTTC. This codes for CSARLRTSGHYEQYF.